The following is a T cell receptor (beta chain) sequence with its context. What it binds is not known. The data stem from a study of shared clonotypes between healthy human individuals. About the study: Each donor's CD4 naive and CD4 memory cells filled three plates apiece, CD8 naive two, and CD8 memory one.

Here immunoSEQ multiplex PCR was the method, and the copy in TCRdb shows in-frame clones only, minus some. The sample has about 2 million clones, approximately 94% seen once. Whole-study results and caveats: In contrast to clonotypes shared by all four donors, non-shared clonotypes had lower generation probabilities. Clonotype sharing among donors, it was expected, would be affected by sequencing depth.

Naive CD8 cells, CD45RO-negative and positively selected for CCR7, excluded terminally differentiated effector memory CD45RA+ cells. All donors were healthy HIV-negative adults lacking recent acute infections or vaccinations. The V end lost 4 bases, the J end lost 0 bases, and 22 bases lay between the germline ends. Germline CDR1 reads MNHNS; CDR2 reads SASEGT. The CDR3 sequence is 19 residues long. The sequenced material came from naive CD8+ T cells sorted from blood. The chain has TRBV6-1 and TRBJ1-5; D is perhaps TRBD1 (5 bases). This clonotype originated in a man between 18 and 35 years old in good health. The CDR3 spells CASSGGKGFGLLSNQPQHF. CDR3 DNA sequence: TGTGCCAGCAGTGGGGGCAAGGGATTTGGTCTCCTTAGCAATCAGCCCCAGCATTTT.